A selection of T cell receptor beta chains follows, all from one sample in a study of T cells in localized non-small cell lung cancer. Method: immunoSEQ multiplex PCR; TCRdb's copy keeps in-frame clones and lacks some. The sample lists a few thousand clones; 28% were seen once. Sequencing used lung tumor tissue, obtained before any cancer treatment. Receptor source: a female donor older than 55 with stage II squamous cell lung carcinoma. Both conserved end residues are part of each CDR3. D genes are given only for firm matches. Some rows mark clone size as missing; the rest say once, few, many or name a class of expanded clone.

V gene: TRBV15
J gene: TRBJ2-2
clone size: medium-sized
D gene: NA
CDR3 length: 16
CDR3 DNA: TGTGCCACCAGCAGAGGACCCCTGAGGAACACCGGGGAGCTGTTTTTT
CDR3 protein: CATSRGPLRNTGELFF

V gene: TRBV7-1
J gene: TRBJ2-1
clone size: NA
D gene: NA
CDR3 length: 14
CDR3 DNA: TGTGCCAGCAGCTTAACCGGTAAGGGCAATGAGCAGTTCTTC
CDR3 protein: CASSLTGKGNEQFF

V gene: TRBV9
J gene: TRBJ1-5
clone size: NA
D gene: NA
CDR3 length: 12
CDR3 DNA: TGTGCCAGCAGTTTATTCCATCAGCCCCAGCATTTT
CDR3 protein: CASSLFHQPQHF

V gene: TRBV12-2
J gene: TRBJ2-5
clone size: NA
D gene: NA
CDR3 length: 15
CDR3 DNA: TGTGCAAGTAGGTCTAACCGGGGGGGCCAAGAGACCCAGTACTTC
CDR3 protein: CASRSNRGGQETQYF

V gene: TRBV6-8
J gene: TRBJ2-7
clone size: medium-sized
D gene: NA
CDR3 length: 12
CDR3 DNA: TGTGCCAGCAGTGAGTCTCTCAGCGAGCAGTACTTC
CDR3 protein: CASSESLSEQYF

V gene: TRBV29-1
J gene: TRBJ2-5
clone size: NA
D gene: TRBD2
CDR3 length: 13
CDR3 DNA: TGCAGCGTTGGCGGGGGGGCCGGGGAGACCCAGTACTTC
CDR3 protein: CSVGGGAGETQYF

V gene: TRBV18
J gene: TRBJ2-1
clone size: NA
D gene: NA
CDR3 length: 14
CDR3 DNA: TGTGCCAGCTCACCGGTCGGAGGGTCTGAGGAGCAGTTCTTC
CDR3 protein: CASSPVGGSEEQFF

V gene: TRBV14
J gene: TRBJ2-5
clone size: NA
D gene: TRBD2
CDR3 length: 17
CDR3 DNA: TGTGCCAGCAGCCCCGGACTAGCGGGGGGGCCGAGGGAGACCCAGTACTTC
CDR3 protein: CASSPGLAGGPRETQYF

V gene: TRBV28
J gene: TRBJ2-5
clone size: NA
D gene: TRBD2
CDR3 length: 15
CDR3 DNA: TGTGCCAGCAGTTCGCCGGGACTAGCTGGGGAGACCCAGTACTTC
CDR3 protein: CASSSPGLAGETQYF

V gene: TRBV5-1
J gene: TRBJ2-7
clone size: NA
D gene: NA
CDR3 length: 16
CDR3 DNA: TGCGCCAGCAGCCCGATCCGGGACACGGCCGACTACGAGCAGTACTTC
CDR3 protein: CASSPIRDTADYEQYF

V gene: TRBV9
J gene: TRBJ2-3
clone size: NA
D gene: NA
CDR3 length: 13
CDR3 DNA: TGTGCCAGCGACACCCTCGACACAGATACGCAGTATTTT
CDR3 protein: CASDTLDTDTQYF

V gene: TRBV18
J gene: TRBJ1-5
clone size: NA
D gene: TRBD1
CDR3 length: 16
CDR3 DNA: TGTGCCAGCTCACCACAGGGACAGATTAGCAATCAGCCCCAGCATTTT
CDR3 protein: CASSPQGQISNQPQHF

V gene: TRBV11-3
J gene: TRBJ2-7
clone size: NA
D gene: NA
CDR3 length: 15
CDR3 DNA: TGTGCCAGCAGCGCTGAGGTTGGGGTTCCCTACGAGCAGTACTTC
CDR3 protein: CASSAEVGVPYEQYF

V gene: TRBV7-4
J gene: TRBJ1-1
clone size: few
D gene: NA
CDR3 length: 13
CDR3 DNA: TGTGCCAGCGGGGGTCAGATGAACACTGAAGCTTTCTTT
CDR3 protein: CASGGQMNTEAFF

V gene: TRBV7-7
J gene: TRBJ1-1
clone size: many
D gene: NA
CDR3 length: 15
CDR3 DNA: TGTGCCAGCAGCTTAGACAGCCTGGGGCGCACTGAAGCTTTCTTT
CDR3 protein: CASSLDSLGRTEAFF

V gene: TRBV6-7
J gene: TRBJ2-7
clone size: NA
D gene: NA
CDR3 length: 15
CDR3 DNA: TGTGCCAGCACCCACTCGGGGTTGAGTGGCTACGAGCAGTACTTC
CDR3 protein: CASTHSGLSGYEQYF

V gene: TRBV6-8
J gene: TRBJ2-7
clone size: NA
D gene: NA
CDR3 length: 14
CDR3 DNA: TGTGCCAGCAGACCTGGGCAGGGGTTCAACGAGCAGTACTTC
CDR3 protein: CASRPGQGFNEQYF

V gene: TRBV29-1
J gene: TRBJ2-1
clone size: NA
D gene: NA
CDR3 length: 14
CDR3 DNA: TGCAGCGTTGAAAGACAGGAGGATTTCAATGAGCAGTTCTTC
CDR3 protein: CSVERQEDFNEQFF

V gene: TRBV11-3
J gene: TRBJ2-5
clone size: NA
D gene: NA
CDR3 length: 14
CDR3 DNA: TGTGCCAGCAGCTTGGGCCTGGAACCGGAGACCCAGTACTTC
CDR3 protein: CASSLGLEPETQYF